What follows is one T cell receptor (beta chain) and its context. Its antigen remains unknown. The sample is drawn from a study of glioma-infiltrating T cells after dendritic cell vaccination. Study summary: Autologous tumor lysate-pulsed dendritic cell vaccination was given between the early 2000s and the early 2010s. Study findings and constraints: The cohort had few patients with full blood and tumor sets. Survival was not directly related to TCR clonality in these patients.

Produced via immunoSEQ multiplex PCR; TCRdb's table is partial and in-frame only. The sample records 99,000 or so clones, around 91% being singletons. Regarding time point: after dendritic cell vaccination, including at tumor progression/relapse. Germline V gene sequence: CDR1 SGHNT, CDR2 YENEEA. J was trimmed by 1 base and V by 5 bases; bases with no gene match: 4. The length of the CDR3 is 15 residues. The input for sequencing was blood, taken after dendritic cell vaccination. This TCR was recovered from a human donor with glioblastoma. This chain links TRBV11-3 with TRBJ2-1, with 8 bases aligning to TRBD1. The CDR3 nucleotides read TGTGCCAGCAGCCTCACAGGGGGGTCCTACAATGAGCAGTTCTTC. As protein: CASSLTGGSYNEQFF.